This TCR beta chain was sequenced for a study of tumor and adjacent non-tumor tissue in lung cancer. Whole-study context: There were approximately twelve adenocarcinoma, a couple of squamous cell carcinoma and 1 small cell lung cancer cases. Study results and caveats: Normal lung showed higher cumulative top 100 clone frequency than tumor.

This CDR3 contains 13 residues. Trimming shortened V by 3 bases and J by 1 base, and 10 bases separated the two germline ends. Germline-derived CDR1 and CDR2 are DFQATT and SNEGSKA (reference sequence). TCRbeta libraries were built with three rounds of nested PCR, modified from ARM-PCR. TCRdb recomputed calls from the multiplex PCR reads with MiXCR, one row per CDR3 protein. The sample shows approximately 110,000 distinct CDR3 sequences, roughly 80% of them seen only once. This clonotype occurred many times. Its antigen is unknown. No cell sorting was done before RNA was extracted from the tissue. The rearrangement links TRBV20-1 to TRBJ2-7; weak D call: TRBD2 (6 bases). The sequence came from a woman aged 60-75 years with non-small cell lung cancer. Sequencing was performed on lung tumor tissue. CDR3 nucleotide sequence: TGCAGTGCTAGGGGGGGATATTCCTACGAGCAGTACTTC. It translates to CSARGGYSYEQYF.